The present T cell receptor beta chain was sequenced within a study of T cell changes during pregnancy in multiple sclerosis. V lost 3 bases and J lost 0, with 18 bases in between. The length of the CDR3 is 18 residues. Germline V gene lookup returns CDR1 KGHSH and CDR2 LQKENI. Sequenced by immunoSEQ multiplex PCR; TCRdb stores in-frame clones only, minus some. The sample includes about 60,000 clones, over 80% seen only once; the top ten take roughly 0.7%. This TCR was sampled from a female donor with multiple sclerosis, enrolled in a pregnancy study. The input for sequencing was CD4+ T cells from peripheral blood mononuclear cells, taken in the first trimester of pregnancy. This chain links TRBV18 with TRBJ1-5; possibly TRBD1 for D (6 bases). The CDR3 loop reads CASSPSRQEPYSNQPQHF. In DNA form, the CDR3 reads TGTGCCAGCTCACCCAGCCGACAGGAACCCTATAGCAATCAGCCCCAGCATTTT.